This TCR beta chain was observed in a study of blood T cells in healthy people across ages. A second PCR, run for 7 to 11 cycles, used a sample-barcoded 5' primer plus a J-beta primer mix. Tagging of each cDNA molecule was performed by a template-switch adaptor with 12 random nucleotides. One entry per CDR3 protein results from TCRdb running MiXCR on the 5' RACE reads. The sample lists around 580,000 distinct CDR3 sequences, roughly 43% occurring once. This CDR3 contains 13 residues. Per germline, CDR1 MNHEY and CDR2 SVGAGI. Between the trimmed V and J ends, which lost 7 bases and 4 bases, there was a span of 10 bases. Those donating, healthy Caucasian individuals from Russia, were aged roughly 6 to 90. PBMCs numbering at least 7 million were isolated per sample. As concerns this clonotype: Just one base apart from a much larger clone, this may be a read error.

The chain links TRBV6-5 to TRBJ2-2, with D possibly TRBD1 on 6 matching bases. The clonotype was recovered from an elderly man in good health. Material: blood. Here the CDR3 reads CASTRGRTGELFF. The CDR3 nucleotides are TGTGCCAGCACCAGGGGCCGCACCGGGGAGCTGTTTTTT.